These 2 T cell receptor beta chains originate from one sample sequenced in a study of blood T cell repertoires in COVID-19. TCRdb's table, derived via immunoSEQ multiplex PCR, lists solely in-frame clones and lacks some. The sample consists of roughly 200,000 clones, around 89% of them appearing once. The sample comprised PBMCs or T cells enriched from blood (not recorded which). The receptors originated from a man aged 25-45 years who had recovered from COVID-19.

V is TRBV2 and J is TRBJ2-7; 10 nucleotides align to TRBD1. V lost 5 bases to trimming and J lost 7 bases; unmatched junction nucleotides: 11. This CDR3 region has 15 residues. Per germline, CDR1 SNHLY and CDR2 FYNNEI. CDR3 amino acids: CASSRSGTGDREQYF. CDR3 in DNA: TGTGCCAGCAGTCGATCCGGGACAGGGGATCGGGAGCAGTACTTC.

J is TRBJ2-1 and V is TRBV7-9; tentatively, D is TRBD2 (6 bases). CDR3 length: 16 residues. The germline V gene encodes CDR1 SEHNR and CDR2 FQNEAQ (reference sequence). V lost 4 bases to trimming and J lost 1 base, with 14 bases between them. The CDR3 bases are TGTGCCAGCAGCTCGAGAAGGCGGGAATCCTACAATGAGCAGTTCTTC. Encoded protein: CASSSRRRESYNEQFF.